These T cell receptor beta chains were read from a single sample in a study of blood T cell repertoires in COVID-19. The method was immunoSEQ multiplex PCR; TCRdb's version includes in-frame clones alone and lacks a portion of them. The sample has around 200,000 clones, 83% seen once. Sequencing was carried out using peripheral blood. Receptors originate from a man between 50 and 59 years old with active or convalescent COVID-19. The CDR3 runs from the conserved cysteine through the conserved F or W. The order of the fields is CDR3 protein, CDR3 DNA, D gene, V gene, J gene, clone size. A D gene is named only where the DNA matches it firmly. Only some rows state a clone size, as once, few, many or a class for expanded clones.

CDR3 protein: CASSLPYGAGGPYEQYF
CDR3 DNA: TGTGCCAGCAGCCTACCCTATGGTGCAGGGGGACCCTACGAGCAGTACTTC
D gene: TRBD1
V gene: TRBV28
J gene: TRBJ2-7
clone size: .

CDR3 protein: CASSYSGRGVAGELFF
CDR3 DNA: TGTGCCAGCAGCTATAGCGGGCGGGGAGTGGCCGGGGAGCTGTTTTTT
D gene: TRBD2
V gene: TRBV7-6
J gene: TRBJ2-2
clone size: .

CDR3 protein: CAWSVGLNTEAFF
CDR3 DNA: TGTGCCTGGAGTGTGGGCCTGAACACTGAAGCTTTCTTT
D gene: .
V gene: TRBV30
J gene: TRBJ1-1
clone size: few

CDR3 protein: CASSPGQGGIQETQYF
CDR3 DNA: TGTGCCAGCAGCCCAGGACAGGGGGGGATCCAAGAGACCCAGTACTTC
D gene: TRBD1
V gene: TRBV7-8
J gene: TRBJ2-5
clone size: .

CDR3 protein: CASSFGRTGELFF
CDR3 DNA: TGTGCCAGCAGTTTTGGGCGCACCGGGGAGCTGTTTTTT
D gene: .
V gene: TRBV28
J gene: TRBJ2-2
clone size: .

CDR3 protein: CASSLNYPGLSSGNTIYF
CDR3 DNA: TGTGCCAGCAGTTTAAATTACCCGGGACTTAGCTCTGGAAACACCATATATTTT
D gene: .
V gene: TRBV27
J gene: TRBJ1-3
clone size: .

CDR3 protein: CASSEPTGVHQPQHF
CDR3 DNA: TGTGCCAGCAGTGAACCTACAGGGGTGCATCAGCCCCAGCATTTT
D gene: TRBD1
V gene: TRBV2
J gene: TRBJ1-5
clone size: .

CDR3 protein: CASSPLAGGPEPHPGNGELFF
CDR3 DNA: TGCGCCAGCAGCCCCTTAGCGGGGGGGCCGGAACCTCACCCAGGGAACGGGGAGCTGTTTTTT
D gene: TRBD2
V gene: TRBV5-1
J gene: TRBJ2-2
clone size: .

CDR3 protein: CASSRTGLGNEQFF
CDR3 DNA: TGTGCCAGCAGCCGCACGGGACTAGGCAATGAGCAGTTCTTC
D gene: TRBD2
V gene: TRBV3-1/TRBV3-2
J gene: TRBJ2-1
clone size: once

CDR3 protein: CSVLPGQRYNEQFF
CDR3 DNA: TGCAGCGTTCTACCGGGACAGCGATACAATGAGCAGTTCTTC
D gene: TRBD1
V gene: TRBV29-1
J gene: TRBJ2-1
clone size: .

CDR3 protein: CASQLLDGLQPQHF
CDR3 DNA: TGTGCCAGTCAACTTTTGGACGGACTGCAGCCCCAGCATTTT
D gene: .
V gene: TRBV19
J gene: TRBJ1-5
clone size: .

CDR3 protein: CAWSVNREGTEAFF
CDR3 DNA: TGTGCCTGGAGTGTAAACAGGGAAGGGACTGAAGCTTTCTTT
D gene: .
V gene: TRBV30
J gene: TRBJ1-1
clone size: .

CDR3 protein: CASSLVPPLGRSGANVLTF
CDR3 DNA: TGTGCCAGCAGCTTAGTACCGCCACTAGGGCGGTCTGGGGCCAACGTCCTGACTTTC
D gene: .
V gene: TRBV7-6
J gene: TRBJ2-6
clone size: .

CDR3 protein: CASSTAVAGSTDTQYF
CDR3 DNA: TGTGCCAGCTCAACGGCTGTTGCGGGGAGCACAGATACGCAGTATTTT
D gene: .
V gene: TRBV18
J gene: TRBJ2-3
clone size: .

CDR3 protein: CASSVDRGSTEAFF
CDR3 DNA: TGTGCCAGTAGTGTCGACAGGGGAAGTACTGAAGCTTTCTTT
D gene: TRBD1
V gene: TRBV19
J gene: TRBJ1-1
clone size: .

CDR3 protein: CASSQGGGYQPQHF
CDR3 DNA: TGCGCCAGCAGCCAAGGCGGGGGGTATCAGCCCCAGCATTTT
D gene: .
V gene: TRBV4-1
J gene: TRBJ1-5
clone size: .

CDR3 protein: CASSGLVPYEQYF
CDR3 DNA: TGTGCCAGCAGCGGGCTGGTTCCCTACGAGCAGTACTTC
D gene: .
V gene: TRBV19
J gene: TRBJ2-7
clone size: .

CDR3 protein: CASSIAAGYGYTF
CDR3 DNA: TGTGCCAGTAGTATAGCTGCGGGCTATGGCTACACCTTC
D gene: .
V gene: TRBV19
J gene: TRBJ1-2
clone size: .

CDR3 protein: CASSYGLQSSYF
CDR3 DNA: TGTGCCAGCAGTTACGGACTCCAAAGCTCATACTTC
D gene: .
V gene: TRBV6-2/TRBV6-3
J gene: TRBJ2-7
clone size: many

CDR3 protein: CASSSGGYNEQFF
CDR3 DNA: TGTGCCAGCAGCTCCGGAGGCTACAATGAGCAGTTCTTC
D gene: .
V gene: TRBV5-6
J gene: TRBJ2-1
clone size: .

CDR3 protein: CASSNTRGEKLFF
CDR3 DNA: TGTGCCAGCAGCAACACCCGAGGGGAAAAACTGTTTTTT
D gene: .
V gene: TRBV5-4
J gene: TRBJ1-4
clone size: once

CDR3 protein: CASSSGTGFYEQYF
CDR3 DNA: TGTGCCAGCAGCTCCGGGACAGGGTTTTACGAGCAGTACTTC
D gene: TRBD1
V gene: TRBV5-6
J gene: TRBJ2-7
clone size: .

CDR3 protein: CASSSKWDKSPYGYTF
CDR3 DNA: TGTGCCAGCAGTTCCAAATGGGACAAATCTCCCTATGGCTACACCTTC
D gene: .
V gene: TRBV27
J gene: TRBJ1-2
clone size: .

CDR3 protein: CASSLDRVSYNEQFF
CDR3 DNA: TGTGCCAGCAGCTTAGACAGGGTCTCCTACAATGAGCAGTTCTTC
D gene: .
V gene: TRBV7-2
J gene: TRBJ2-1
clone size: .

CDR3 protein: CASSLAPRGGDEQFF
CDR3 DNA: TGTGCCAGCAGCTTAGCGCCAAGGGGAGGTGATGAGCAGTTCTTC
D gene: .
V gene: TRBV7-6
J gene: TRBJ2-1
clone size: .

CDR3 protein: CASSQEGVDTEAFF
CDR3 DNA: TGTGCCAGCAGCCAAGAGGGGGTTGACACTGAAGCTTTCTTT
D gene: .
V gene: TRBV7-9
J gene: TRBJ1-1
clone size: .

CDR3 protein: CATKRDRVIPEAFF
CDR3 DNA: TGTGCCACCAAACGGGACAGGGTGATCCCTGAAGCTTTCTTT
D gene: TRBD1
V gene: TRBV28
J gene: TRBJ1-1
clone size: .

CDR3 protein: CASSLDGGNQPQHF
CDR3 DNA: TGCGCCAGCAGCTTGGACGGGGGCAATCAGCCCCAGCATTTT
D gene: .
V gene: TRBV5-1
J gene: TRBJ1-5
clone size: .

CDR3 protein: CASSLGAVWEAFF
CDR3 DNA: TGTGCCAGCAGCTTAGGGGCAGTCTGGGAAGCTTTCTTT
D gene: .
V gene: TRBV11-2
J gene: TRBJ1-1
clone size: .

CDR3 protein: CASSRDRDYEQYF
CDR3 DNA: TGCGCCAGCAGCCGGGACAGGGACTACGAGCAGTACTTC
D gene: TRBD1
V gene: TRBV5-1
J gene: TRBJ2-7
clone size: once

CDR3 protein: CASTLGRTTGNTIYF
CDR3 DNA: TGTGCCAGCACCCTGGGCCGGACAACTGGAAACACCATATATTTT
D gene: .
V gene: TRBV7-2
J gene: TRBJ1-3
clone size: .

CDR3 protein: CASSLDRVNTIYF
CDR3 DNA: TGTGCCAGCAGTTTGGACAGGGTAAACACCATATATTTT
D gene: TRBD1
V gene: TRBV28
J gene: TRBJ1-3
clone size: .

CDR3 protein: CASSADSQYSNQPQHF
CDR3 DNA: TGTGCCAGCAGTGCGGACAGCCAGTATAGCAATCAGCCCCAGCATTTT
D gene: .
V gene: TRBV6-2/TRBV6-3
J gene: TRBJ1-5
clone size: .

CDR3 protein: CAWSVRPDYYEQYF
CDR3 DNA: TGTGCCTGGAGTGTACGCCCCGACTACTACGAGCAGTACTTC
D gene: .
V gene: TRBV30
J gene: TRBJ2-7
clone size: .

CDR3 protein: CASSLEQGTGANVLTF
CDR3 DNA: TGTGCCAGCAGCTTGGAGCAGGGGACAGGGGCCAACGTCCTGACTTTC
D gene: .
V gene: TRBV5-8
J gene: TRBJ2-6
clone size: .

CDR3 protein: CASSYSSGQGTGELFF
CDR3 DNA: TGTGCCAGCAGTTACTCGTCGGGACAGGGAACCGGGGAGCTGTTTTTT
D gene: TRBD1
V gene: TRBV6-5
J gene: TRBJ2-2
clone size: once

CDR3 protein: CASSPDRGESPLHF
CDR3 DNA: TGTGCCAGCAGCCCTGACAGGGGAGAATCACCCCTCCACTTT
D gene: TRBD1
V gene: TRBV2
J gene: TRBJ1-6
clone size: .

CDR3 protein: CASSSVRGTSGTYNEQFF
CDR3 DNA: TGTGCCAGCAGCTCCGTGCGTGGGACTAGCGGAACCTACAATGAGCAGTTCTTC
D gene: TRBD2
V gene: TRBV7-9
J gene: TRBJ2-1
clone size: .

CDR3 protein: CASSLAGLAGGPNTGELFF
CDR3 DNA: TGCGCCAGCAGCTTAGCAGGACTAGCGGGGGGGCCGAACACCGGGGAGCTGTTTTTT
D gene: TRBD2
V gene: TRBV5-1
J gene: TRBJ2-2
clone size: .

CDR3 protein: CASSSRGGGINEKLFF
CDR3 DNA: TGTGCCAGCAGCTCCCGCGGGGGTGGGATTAATGAAAAACTGTTTTTT
D gene: .
V gene: TRBV5-5
J gene: TRBJ1-4
clone size: .

CDR3 protein: CASSLQGAQVNGELFF
CDR3 DNA: TGTGCCAGTAGTTTACAGGGGGCGCAGGTTAACGGGGAGCTGTTTTTT
D gene: TRBD1
V gene: TRBV19
J gene: TRBJ2-2
clone size: .

CDR3 protein: CATSTPAATNEKLFF
CDR3 DNA: TGTGCCACCAGCACTCCAGCGGCAACTAATGAAAAACTGTTTTTT
D gene: .
V gene: TRBV15
J gene: TRBJ1-4
clone size: few